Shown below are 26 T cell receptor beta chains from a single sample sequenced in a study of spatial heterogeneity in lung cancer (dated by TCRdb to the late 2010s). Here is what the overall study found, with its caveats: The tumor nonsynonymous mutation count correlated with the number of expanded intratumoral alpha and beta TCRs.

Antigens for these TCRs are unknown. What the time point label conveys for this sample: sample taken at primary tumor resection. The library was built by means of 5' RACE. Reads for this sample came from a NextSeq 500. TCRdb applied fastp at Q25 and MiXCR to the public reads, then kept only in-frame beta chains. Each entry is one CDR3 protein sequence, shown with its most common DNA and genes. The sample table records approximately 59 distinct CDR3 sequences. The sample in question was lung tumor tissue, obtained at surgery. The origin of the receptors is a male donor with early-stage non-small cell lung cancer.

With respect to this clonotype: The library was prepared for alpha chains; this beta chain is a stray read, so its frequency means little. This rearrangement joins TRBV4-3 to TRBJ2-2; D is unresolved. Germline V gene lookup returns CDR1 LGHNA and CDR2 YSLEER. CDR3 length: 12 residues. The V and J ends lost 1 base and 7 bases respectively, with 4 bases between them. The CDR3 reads CASSQGVGELFF. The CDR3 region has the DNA TGCGCCAGCAGCCAAGGGGTCGGGGAGCTGTTTTTT.

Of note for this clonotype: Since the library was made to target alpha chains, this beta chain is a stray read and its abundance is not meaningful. The CDR3 sequence: CASSGRLADTDTQYF. CDR3 DNA: TGCGCCAGCAGTGGGAGGCTAGCGGACACAGATACGCAGTATTTT. This rearrangement joins TRBV10-1 to TRBJ2-3, with 7 bases matching TRBD2. This CDR3 is 15 amino acids long. V lost 4 bases to trimming and J lost 2 bases; unmatched junction nucleotides: 6. Germline CDR1 WNHNN, CDR2 SYGVQD (reference sequence).

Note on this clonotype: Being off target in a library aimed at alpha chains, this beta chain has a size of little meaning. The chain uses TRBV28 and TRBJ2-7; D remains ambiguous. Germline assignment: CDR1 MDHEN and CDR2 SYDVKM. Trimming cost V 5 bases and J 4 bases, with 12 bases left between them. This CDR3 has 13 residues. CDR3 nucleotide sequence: TGTGCCAGCAGTATCTCTTCCGATTACGAGCAGTACTTC. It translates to CASSISSDYEQYF. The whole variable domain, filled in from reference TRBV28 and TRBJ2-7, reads DVKVTQSSRYLVKRTGEKVFLECVQDMDHENMFWYRQDPGLGLRLIYFSYDVKMKEKGDIPEGYSVSREKKERFSLILESASTNQTSMYLCASSISSDYEQYFGPGTRLTVT.

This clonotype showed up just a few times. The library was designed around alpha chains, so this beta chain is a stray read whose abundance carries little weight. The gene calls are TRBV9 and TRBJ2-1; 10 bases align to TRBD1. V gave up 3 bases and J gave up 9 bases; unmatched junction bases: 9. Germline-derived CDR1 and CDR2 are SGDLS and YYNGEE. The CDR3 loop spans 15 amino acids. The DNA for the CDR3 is TGTGCCAGCAGCGCGGGACAGGGGACAGGTGTTGAGCAGTTCTTC. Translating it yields CASSAGQGTGVEQFF. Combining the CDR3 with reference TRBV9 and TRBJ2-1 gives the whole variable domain DSGVTQTPKHLITATGQRVTLRCSPRSGDLSVYWYQQSLDQGLQFLIQYYNGEERAKGNILERFSAQQFPDLHSELNLSSLELGDSALYFCASSAGQGTGVEQFFGPGTRLTVL.

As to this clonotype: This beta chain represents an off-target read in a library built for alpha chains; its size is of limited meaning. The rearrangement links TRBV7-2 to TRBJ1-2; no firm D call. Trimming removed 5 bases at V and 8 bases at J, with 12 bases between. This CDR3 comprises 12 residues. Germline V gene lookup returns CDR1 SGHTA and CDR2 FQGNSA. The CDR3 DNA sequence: TGTGCCAGCAGCAGAGAACGGGAGGGCTACACCTTC. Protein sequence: CASSREREGYTF.

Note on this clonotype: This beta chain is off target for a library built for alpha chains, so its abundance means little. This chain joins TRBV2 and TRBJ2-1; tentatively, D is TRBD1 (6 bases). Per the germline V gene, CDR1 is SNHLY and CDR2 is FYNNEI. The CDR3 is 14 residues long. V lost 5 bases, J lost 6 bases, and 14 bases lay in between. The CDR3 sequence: CASSPWTAPNEQFF. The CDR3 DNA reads TGTGCCAGCAGTCCATGGACAGCCCCCAATGAGCAGTTCTTC.

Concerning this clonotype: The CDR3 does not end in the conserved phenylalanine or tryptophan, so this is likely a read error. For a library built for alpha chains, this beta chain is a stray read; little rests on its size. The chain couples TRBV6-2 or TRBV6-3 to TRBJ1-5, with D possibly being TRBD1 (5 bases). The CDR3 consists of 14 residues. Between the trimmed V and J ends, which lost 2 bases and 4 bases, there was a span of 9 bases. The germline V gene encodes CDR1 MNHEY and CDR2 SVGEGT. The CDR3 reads CASSYRDGNQPQHS. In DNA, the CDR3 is TGTGCCAGCAGTTACAGGGACGGGAATCAGCCCCAGCATTCT.

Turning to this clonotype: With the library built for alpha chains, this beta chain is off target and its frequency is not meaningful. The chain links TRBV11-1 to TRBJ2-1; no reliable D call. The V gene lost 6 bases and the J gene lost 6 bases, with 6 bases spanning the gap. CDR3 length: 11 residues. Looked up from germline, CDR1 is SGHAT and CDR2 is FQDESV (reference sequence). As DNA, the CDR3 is TGTGCCAGCAGGAGGAGCAATGAGCAGTTCTTC. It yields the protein CASRRSNEQFF.

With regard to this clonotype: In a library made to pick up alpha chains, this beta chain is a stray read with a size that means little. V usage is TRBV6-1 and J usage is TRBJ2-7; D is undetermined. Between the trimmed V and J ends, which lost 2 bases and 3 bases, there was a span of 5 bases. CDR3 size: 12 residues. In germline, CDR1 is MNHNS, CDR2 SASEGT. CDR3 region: CASSEPGYEQYF. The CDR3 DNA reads TGTGCCAGCAGTGAACCAGGCTACGAGCAGTACTTC.

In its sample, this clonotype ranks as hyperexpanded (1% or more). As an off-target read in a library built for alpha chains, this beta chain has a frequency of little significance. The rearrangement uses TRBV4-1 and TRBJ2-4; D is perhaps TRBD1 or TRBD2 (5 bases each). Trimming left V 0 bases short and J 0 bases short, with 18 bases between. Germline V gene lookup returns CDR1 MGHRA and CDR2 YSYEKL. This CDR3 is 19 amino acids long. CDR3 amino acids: CASSQDARADYLAKNIQYF. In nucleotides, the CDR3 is TGCGCCAGCAGCCAAGACGCCAGGGCCGACTATCTAGCCAAAAACATTCAGTACTTC.

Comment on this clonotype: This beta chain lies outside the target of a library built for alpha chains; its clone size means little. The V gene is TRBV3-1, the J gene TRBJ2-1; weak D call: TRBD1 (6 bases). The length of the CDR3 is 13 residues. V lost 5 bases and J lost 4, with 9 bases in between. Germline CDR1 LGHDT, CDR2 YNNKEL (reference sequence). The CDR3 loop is CASSSTGYNEQFF. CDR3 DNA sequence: TGTGCCAGCAGCTCCACAGGGTACAATGAGCAGTTCTTC.

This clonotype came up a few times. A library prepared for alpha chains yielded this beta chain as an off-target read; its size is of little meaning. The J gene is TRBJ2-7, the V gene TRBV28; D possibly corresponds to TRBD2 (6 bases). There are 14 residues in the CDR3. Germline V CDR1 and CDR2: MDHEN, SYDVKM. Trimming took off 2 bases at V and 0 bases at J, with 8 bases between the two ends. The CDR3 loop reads CASSLAGSSYEQYF. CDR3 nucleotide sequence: TGTGCCAGCAGTTTAGCCGGGAGCTCCTACGAGCAGTACTTC.

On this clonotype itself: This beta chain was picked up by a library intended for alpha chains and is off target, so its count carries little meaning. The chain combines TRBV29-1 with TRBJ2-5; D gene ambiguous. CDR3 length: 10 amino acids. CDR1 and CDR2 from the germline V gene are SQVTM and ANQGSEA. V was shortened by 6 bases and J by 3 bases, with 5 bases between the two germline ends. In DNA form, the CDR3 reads TGCAGCGTGGAGAAAGAGACCCAGTACTTC. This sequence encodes CSVEKETQYF.

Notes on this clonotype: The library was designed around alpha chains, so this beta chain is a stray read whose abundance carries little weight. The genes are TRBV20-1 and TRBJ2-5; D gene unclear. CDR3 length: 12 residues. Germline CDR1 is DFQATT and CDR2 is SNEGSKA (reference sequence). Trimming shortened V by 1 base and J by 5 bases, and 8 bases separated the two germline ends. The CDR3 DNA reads TGCAGTGCTAGAGGGAGCGTGGAGACCCAGTACTTC. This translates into CSARGSVETQYF.

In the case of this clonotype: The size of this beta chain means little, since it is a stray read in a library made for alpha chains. This chain's CDR3 is CASSLGGPVTVNEQYF. CDR3 bases: TGTGCCAGCAGCTTAGGGGGGCCCGTGACAGTAAATGAGCAGTACTTC. The rearrangement uses TRBV7-6 and TRBJ2-7; D might be TRBD1 (6 bases). Trimming left V 1 base short and J 7 bases short, with 20 bases between. The CDR3 has 16 residues. Looked up from germline, CDR1 is SGHVS and CDR2 is FNYEAQ.

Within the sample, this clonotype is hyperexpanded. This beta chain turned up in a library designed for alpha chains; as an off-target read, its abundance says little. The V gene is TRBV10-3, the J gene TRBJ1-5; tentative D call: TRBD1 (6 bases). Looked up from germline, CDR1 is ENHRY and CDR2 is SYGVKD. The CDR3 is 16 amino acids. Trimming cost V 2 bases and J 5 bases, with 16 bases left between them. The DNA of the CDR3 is TGTGCCATCAGTGAGCGGGGGCTGCCCGGAGATCAGCCCCAGCATTTT. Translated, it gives CAISERGLPGDQPQHF.

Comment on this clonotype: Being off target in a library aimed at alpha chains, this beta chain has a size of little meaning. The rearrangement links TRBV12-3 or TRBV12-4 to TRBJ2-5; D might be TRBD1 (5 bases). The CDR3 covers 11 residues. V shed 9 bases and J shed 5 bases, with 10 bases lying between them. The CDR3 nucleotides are TGTGCCAGTAGGGCAGGGGAGACCCAGTACTTC. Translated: CASRAGETQYF.

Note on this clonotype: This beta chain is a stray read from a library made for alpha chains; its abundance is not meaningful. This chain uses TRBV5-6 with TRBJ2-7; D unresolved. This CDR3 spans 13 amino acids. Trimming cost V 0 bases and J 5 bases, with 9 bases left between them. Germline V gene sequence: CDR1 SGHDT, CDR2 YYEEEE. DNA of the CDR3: TGTGCCAGCAGCTTGGATCAGGTTGACGAGCAGTACTTC. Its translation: CASSLDQVDEQYF.

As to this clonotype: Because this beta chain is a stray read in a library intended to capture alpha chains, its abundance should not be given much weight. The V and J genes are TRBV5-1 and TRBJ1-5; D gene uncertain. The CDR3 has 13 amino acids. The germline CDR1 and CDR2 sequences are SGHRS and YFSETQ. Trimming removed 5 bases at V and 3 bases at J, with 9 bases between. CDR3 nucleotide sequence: TGCGCCAGCAGGACGACACTCAATCAGCCCCAGCATTTT. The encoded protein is CASRTTLNQPQHF.

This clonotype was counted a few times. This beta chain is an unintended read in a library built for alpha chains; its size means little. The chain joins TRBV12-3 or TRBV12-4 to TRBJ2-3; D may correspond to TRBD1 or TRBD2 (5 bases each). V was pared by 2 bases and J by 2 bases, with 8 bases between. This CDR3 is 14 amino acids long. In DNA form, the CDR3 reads TGTGCCAGCAGTTTACGGGGCTTCACAGATACGCAGTATTTT. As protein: CASSLRGFTDTQYF.

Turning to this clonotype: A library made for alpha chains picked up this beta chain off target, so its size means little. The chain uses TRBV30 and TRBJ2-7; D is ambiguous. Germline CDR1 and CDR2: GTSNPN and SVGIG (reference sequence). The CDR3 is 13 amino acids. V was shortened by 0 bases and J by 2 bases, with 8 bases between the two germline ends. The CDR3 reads CAWSVTVTYEQYF. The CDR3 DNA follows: TGTGCCTGGAGTGTAACAGTAACCTACGAGCAGTACTTC.

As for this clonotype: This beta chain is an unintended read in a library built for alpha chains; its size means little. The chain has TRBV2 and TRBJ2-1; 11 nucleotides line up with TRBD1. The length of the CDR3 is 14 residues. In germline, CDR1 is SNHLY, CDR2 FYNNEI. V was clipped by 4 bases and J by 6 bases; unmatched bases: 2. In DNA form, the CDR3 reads TGTGCCAGCAGTGCCGGGACAGGGGGCAATGAGCAGTTCTTC. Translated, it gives CASSAGTGGNEQFF. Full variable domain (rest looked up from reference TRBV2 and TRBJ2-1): EPEVTQTPSHQVTQMGQEVILRCVPISNHLYFYWYRQILGQKVEFLVSFYNNEISEKSEIFDDQFSVERPDGSNFTLKIRSTKLEDSAMYFCASSAGTGGNEQFFGPGTRLTVL.

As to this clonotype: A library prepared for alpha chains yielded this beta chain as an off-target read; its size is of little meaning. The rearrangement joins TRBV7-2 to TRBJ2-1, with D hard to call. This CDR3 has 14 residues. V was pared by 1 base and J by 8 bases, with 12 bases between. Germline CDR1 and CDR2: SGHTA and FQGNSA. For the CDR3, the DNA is TGTGCCAGCAGCTTAGAGGCTAGTCCGGATGAGCAGTTCTTC. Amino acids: CASSLEASPDEQFF.

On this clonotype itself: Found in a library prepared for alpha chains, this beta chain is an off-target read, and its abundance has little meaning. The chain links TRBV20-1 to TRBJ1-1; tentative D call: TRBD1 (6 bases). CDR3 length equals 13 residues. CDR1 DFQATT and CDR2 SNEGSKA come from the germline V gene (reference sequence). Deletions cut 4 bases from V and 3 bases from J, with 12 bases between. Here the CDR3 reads CSANAGVDTEAFF. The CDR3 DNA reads TGCAGTGCTAACGCAGGGGTTGACACTGAAGCTTTCTTT.

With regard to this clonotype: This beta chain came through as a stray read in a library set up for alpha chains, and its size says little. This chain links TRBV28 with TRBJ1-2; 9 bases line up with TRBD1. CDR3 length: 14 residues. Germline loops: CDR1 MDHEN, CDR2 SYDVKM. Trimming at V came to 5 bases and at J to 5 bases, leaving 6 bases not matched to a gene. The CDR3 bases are TGTGCCAGCAGTCCTATGGGGACAGGGTATGGCTACACCTTC. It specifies CASSPMGTGYGYTF.

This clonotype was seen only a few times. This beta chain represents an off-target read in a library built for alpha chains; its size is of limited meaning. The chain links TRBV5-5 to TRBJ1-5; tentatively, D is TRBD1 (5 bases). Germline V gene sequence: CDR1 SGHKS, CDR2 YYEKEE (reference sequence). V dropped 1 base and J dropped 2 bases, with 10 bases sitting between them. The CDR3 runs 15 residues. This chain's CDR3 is CASSLWGEGNQPQHF. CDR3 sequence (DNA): TGTGCCAGCAGCTTGTGGGGCGAGGGCAATCAGCCCCAGCATTTT.